One and the same sample provided the 25 T cell receptor beta chains below, sequenced in a study of blood T cell repertoires in COVID-19. The data were produced by immunoSEQ multiplex PCR, yet TCRdb's version contains in-frame clones alone and is incomplete. The sample has around 300,000 clones; around 90% are singletons. Sequencing input: PBMCs or T cells enriched from blood (not recorded which). Receptors were obtained from a woman in her late teens or twenties with acute COVID-19.

The chain is built from TRBV5-5 and TRBJ1-2, with D perhaps matching TRBD1 (5 bases). The V end was cut by 5 bases, the J end by 1 base, with 12 bases between. Germline loops: CDR1 SGHKS, CDR2 YYEKEE (reference sequence). CDR3 length equals 14 residues. The CDR3 is CASRPGTLNYGYTF. The CDR3 bases are TGTGCCAGCAGACCCGGGACTCTTAACTATGGCTACACCTTC.

The V gene is TRBV7-8, the J gene TRBJ1-1; no clear D. V was cut by 1 base and J by 2 bases, with 14 bases left in between. The CDR3 runs 16 residues. CDR1 SGHVS and CDR2 FQNEAQ come from the germline V gene. CDR3 sequence: CASSLVRWQTNTEAFF. In DNA, the CDR3 is TGTGCCAGCAGCTTAGTCCGGTGGCAGACTAACACTGAAGCTTTCTTT.

V usage is TRBV7-9 and J usage is TRBJ1-2; perhaps TRBD1 as D (5 bases). This CDR3 spans 14 amino acids. Trimming stripped 1 base from V and 7 bases from J, with 13 bases between. Germline-derived CDR1 and CDR2 are SEHNR and FQNEAQ (reference sequence). CDR3 sequence (DNA): TGTGCCAGCAGCTTAGGGAGGGGCCCCATTGGCTACACCTTC. It specifies CASSLGRGPIGYTF. The variable domain in full, completed from reference TRBV7-9 and TRBJ1-2, reads DTGVSQNPRHKITKRGQNVTFRCDPISEHNRLYWYRQTLGQGPEFLTYFQNEAQLEKSRLLSDRFSAERPKGSFSTLEIQRTEQGDSAMYLCASSLGRGPIGYTFGSGTRLTVV.

The V call is TRBV28, the J call TRBJ2-1; the match to TRBD2 covers 13 bases. J gave up 6 bases and V 9 bases, and 5 bases lay outside the gene matches. The CDR3 contains 14 residues. The germline V gene encodes CDR1 MDHEN and CDR2 SYDVKM. The CDR3 loop reads CASKLAGGTNEQFF. DNA for the CDR3: TGTGCCAGTAAACTAGCGGGAGGGACCAATGAGCAGTTCTTC.

The rearrangement joins TRBV7-3 to TRBJ2-3; 9 bases align to TRBD2. The germline gives CDR1 SGHTA, CDR2 FQGTGA. The CDR3 has 16 amino acids. V was pared by 5 bases and J by 7 bases, with 13 bases of the junction left unmatched. CDR3 amino acids: CASSPIPGLASNTQYF. The CDR3 nucleotides read TGTGCCAGCAGCCCAATCCCGGGACTAGCTTCTAATACGCAGTATTTT.

This clone has a single count. The chain carries TRBV7-9 and TRBJ2-1; 9 bases map to TRBD2. The CDR3 consists of 15 residues. The germline gives CDR1 SEHNR, CDR2 FQNEAQ (reference sequence). With 2 bases clipped from V and 7 bases from J, the junction kept 6 bases outside the gene matches. This CDR3 is CASSLLAGVGNEQFF. The CDR3 nucleotides read TGTGCCAGCAGCTTATTAGCGGGAGTAGGGAATGAGCAGTTCTTC. The full variable domain, completed using reference TRBV7-9 and TRBJ2-1, is DTGVSQNPRHKITKRGQNVTFRCDPISEHNRLYWYRQTLGQGPEFLTYFQNEAQLEKSRLLSDRFSAERPKGSFSTLEIQRTEQGDSAMYLCASSLLAGVGNEQFFGPGTRLTVL.

J is TRBJ2-5 and V is TRBV2; TRBD2 might be the D (6 bases). The CDR3 is made up of 14 amino acids. Germline V gene lookup returns CDR1 SNHLY and CDR2 FYNNEI. V gave up 5 bases and J gave up 5 bases, with 15 bases separating them. CDR3 loop: CASSQRRGRETQYF. In nucleotides, the CDR3 is TGTGCCAGCAGTCAACGGAGGGGCCGGGAGACCCAGTACTTC. Together with reference TRBV2 and TRBJ2-5, the CDR3 gives the full variable domain: EPEVTQTPSHQVTQMGQEVILRCVPISNHLYFYWYRQILGQKVEFLVSFYNNEISEKSEIFDDQFSVERPDGSNFTLKIRSTKLEDSAMYFCASSQRRGRETQYFGPGTRLLVL.

V and J are TRBV18 and TRBJ2-3; possibly TRBD1 for D (5 bases). Germline CDR1 KGHSH, CDR2 LQKENI. The CDR3 has 16 amino acids. V gave up 2 bases and J gave up 2 bases, with 14 bases separating them. DNA for the CDR3: TGTGCCAGCTCACCAGAGGACAATCCGTCCACAGATACGCAGTATTTT. It translates to CASSPEDNPSTDTQYF.

The chain links TRBV10-1 to TRBJ2-3, with 9 bases lining up with TRBD1. From germline, CDR1 is WNHNN and CDR2 SYGVQD (reference sequence). Unmatched junction bases numbered 6, after V lost 2 bases and J lost 0 bases. This CDR3 is 17 amino acids long. CDR3 protein: CASSEGPGQGSTDTQYF. CDR3 in DNA: TGCGCCAGCAGTGAGGGTCCGGGACAGGGAAGCACAGATACGCAGTATTTT.

This chain joins TRBV9 and TRBJ2-7; TRBD1 agrees at 9 bases. Trimming cost V 7 bases and J 4 bases; bases outside gene matches: 3. The V gene's germline CDR1 is SGDLS and CDR2 YYNGEE. This CDR3 is 12 amino acids long. CDR3 bases: TGTGCCAGCGGGACAGGGACGTACGAGCAGTACTTC. Protein sequence: CASGTGTYEQYF.

CDR3: CSVEVTSAYNEQFF. For the CDR3, the DNA is TGCAGCGTTGAGGTGACTAGCGCCTACAATGAGCAGTTCTTC. V gene TRBV29-1 combines with J gene TRBJ2-1; TRBD2 matches at 8 bases. The CDR3 spans 14 residues. The junction had 3 bases not matched to a gene; V was cut back by 3 bases and J by 2 bases. Germline V gene data show CDR1 as SQVTM and CDR2 as ANQGSEA.

The chain employs TRBV5-1 and TRBJ2-2, with TRBD2 matching over 12 bases. J was trimmed by 0 bases and V by 0 bases; bases with no gene match: 6. Germline CDR1 SGHRS, CDR2 YFSETQ. The CDR3 has 19 residues. The CDR3 region is CASSLAGTSGRANTGELFF. CDR3 DNA sequence: TGCGCCAGCAGCTTGGCCGGGACTAGCGGGCGCGCGAACACCGGGGAGCTGTTTTTT.

The rearrangement uses TRBV29-1 and TRBJ1-2; D is unclear. The CDR3 runs 12 residues. Germline CDR1 is SQVTM and CDR2 is ANQGSEA. V was shortened by 7 bases and J by 6 bases, with 15 bases between the two germline ends. This CDR3 is CSAGPVRDGYTF. The DNA for the CDR3 is TGCAGCGCCGGCCCCGTCCGGGATGGCTACACCTTC. The whole variable domain, filled in from reference TRBV29-1 and TRBJ1-2, reads SAVISQKPSRDICQRGTSLTIQCQVDSQVTMMFWYRQQPGQSLTLIATANQGSEATYESGFVIDKFPISRPNLTFSTLTVSNMSPEDSSIYLCSAGPVRDGYTFGSGTRLTVV.

The chain is built from TRBV28 and TRBJ2-4; 7 bases map to TRBD2. CDR1 MDHEN and CDR2 SYDVKM come from the germline V gene. J was trimmed by 9 bases and V by 1 base; bases with no gene match: 6. The length of the CDR3 is 14 residues. As DNA, the CDR3 is TGTGCCAGCAGTTTATCTTTTGGGGAGGGCATTCAGTACTTC. It is translated as CASSLSFGEGIQYF.

The genes are TRBV7-9 and TRBJ2-7, with TRBD2 matching 8 bases. This CDR3 comprises 15 residues. J gave up 6 bases and V 5 bases, and 12 bases lay outside the gene matches. From germline, CDR1 is SEHNR and CDR2 FQNEAQ (reference sequence). The CDR3 DNA reads TGTGCCAGCAGCCCTAAAGCGGGAGTGGCTGCCGAGCAGTACTTC. This translates into CASSPKAGVAAEQYF.

The chain joins TRBV5-1 to TRBJ2-5; D possibly corresponds to TRBD1 (6 bases). This CDR3 region has 13 residues. CDR1 is SGHRS, CDR2 YFSETQ, per germline. Trimming took 3 bases from V and 2 from J, leaving 8 bases between them. The CDR3 loop is CASSSQGQETQYF. CDR3 nucleotides: TGCGCCAGCAGCTCCCAGGGGCAAGAGACCCAGTACTTC.

The chain links TRBV7-9 to TRBJ2-1; D possibly corresponds to TRBD1 (6 bases). Germline V CDR1 and CDR2: SEHNR, FQNEAQ (reference sequence). CDR3 length equals 17 residues. V lost 4 bases and J lost 0, with 16 bases in between. CDR3 residues: CASSSRQALSSYNEQFF. For the CDR3, the DNA is TGTGCCAGCAGCTCTAGACAGGCCCTCTCCTCCTACAATGAGCAGTTCTTC.

V usage is TRBV18 and J usage is TRBJ2-1, with 10 bases lining up with TRBD2. The J segment lost 7 bases and the V segment lost 5 bases, leaving 2 bases of the junction unmatched. The length of the CDR3 is 13 residues. The V gene's germline CDR1 is KGHSH and CDR2 LQKENI. CDR3 residues: CASSSGLANEQFF. The CDR3 bases are TGTGCCAGCTCATCGGGACTAGCGAATGAGCAGTTCTTC.

The J gene is TRBJ2-3, the V gene TRBV5-5, with D possibly matching TRBD2 (5 bases). Deletions cut 4 bases from V and 5 bases from J, with 20 bases between. CDR1 and CDR2 (germline): SGHKS, YYEKEE (reference sequence). The CDR3 has 16 residues. As DNA, the CDR3 is TGTGCCAGCAGCCCGATTGACGGACCCGCGGGAGATACGCAGTATTTT. Translating gives CASSPIDGPAGDTQYF.

The rearrangement uses TRBV5-1 and TRBJ2-6, with D unresolved. Trimming took off 4 bases at V and 0 bases at J, with 5 bases between the two ends. The CDR3 consists of 14 residues. CDR1 is SGHRS, CDR2 YFSETQ, per germline. CDR3 residues: CASSPYSGANVLTF. The CDR3 DNA reads as TGCGCCAGCAGCCCGTACTCTGGGGCCAACGTCCTGACTTTC.

This clone was seen at least ten times. The chain couples TRBV4-1 to TRBJ2-3; weak D call: TRBD2 (5 bases). V lost 0 bases to trimming and J lost 5 bases, with 12 bases between them. Per germline, CDR1 MGHRA and CDR2 YSYEKL. This CDR3 contains 15 residues. Here the CDR3 DNA reads TGCGCCAGCAGCCAAGATAGCCTAGAGGGAGATACGCAGTATTTT. Translating gives CASSQDSLEGDTQYF.

The gene calls are TRBV5-5 and TRBJ1-1; 7 positions agree with TRBD1. The ends lost 2 bases at V and 0 bases at J; junction bases unmatched: 4. This CDR3 is 15 amino acids long. CDR1 is SGHKS, CDR2 YYEKEE, per germline (reference sequence). DNA for the CDR3: TGTGCCAGCAGCTTTGGTGACAGGGTGAACACTGAAGCTTTCTTT. It codes for CASSFGDRVNTEAFF. The entire variable domain, with the rest obtained from reference TRBV5-5 and TRBJ1-1, is as follows: DAGVTQSPTHLIKTRGQQVTLRCSPISGHKSVSWYQQVLGQGPQFIFQYYEKEERGRGNFPDRFSARQFPNYSSELNVNALLLGDSALYLCASSFGDRVNTEAFFGQGTRLTVV.

As to this clone: Other DNA sequences in the same sample also yield this CDR3. This chain links TRBV11-2 with TRBJ1-1; the D gene is possibly TRBD1 (6 bases). V lost 6 bases and J 1 base, leaving 12 bases between the germline ends. Germline-derived CDR1 and CDR2 are SGHAT and FQNNGV. The CDR3 is made up of 14 amino acids. The CDR3 sequence is CASSPQTGNTEAFF. The DNA of the CDR3 is TGTGCCAGCAGTCCCCAGACAGGGAACACTGAAGCTTTCTTT. Filled out from reference TRBV11-2 and TRBJ1-1, the complete variable domain reads EAGVAQSPRYKIIEKRQSVAFWCNPISGHATLYWYQQILGQGPKLLIQFQNNGVVDDSQLPKDRFSAERLKGVDSTLKIQPAKLEDSAVYLCASSPQTGNTEAFFGQGTRLTVV.

The chain has TRBV9 and TRBJ2-3, with 7 bases that match TRBD2. Trimming at V came to 0 bases and at J to 2 bases, leaving 9 bases not matched to a gene. The CDR3 contains 17 residues. Per germline, CDR1 SGDLS and CDR2 YYNGEE. The CDR3 sequence: CASSVAGAAGFTDTQYF. In nucleotides, the CDR3 is TGTGCCAGCAGCGTAGCTGGTGCAGCGGGATTCACAGATACGCAGTATTTT. Combining the CDR3 with reference TRBV9 and TRBJ2-3 gives the whole variable domain DSGVTQTPKHLITATGQRVTLRCSPRSGDLSVYWYQQSLDQGLQFLIQYYNGEERAKGNILERFSAQQFPDLHSELNLSSLELGDSALYFCASSVAGAAGFTDTQYFGPGTRLTVL.

V and J are TRBV30 and TRBJ1-5; possible D gene TRBD1, 5 bases. The CDR3 spans 15 residues. Germline V gene data show CDR1 as GTSNPN and CDR2 as SVGIG (reference sequence). Trimming took off 4 bases at V and 3 bases at J, with 16 bases between the two ends. The CDR3 DNA sequence: TGTGCCTGGAACCCAAGGCGGGGCCCCAATCAGCCCCAGCATTTT. The encoded protein is CAWNPRRGPNQPQHF.